This TCR beta chain stems from a study of CD4 T cells in relation to SARS-CoV-2 and coronaviruses. The table came from immunoSEQ multiplex PCR; TCRdb's copy has only in-frame clones and leaves some out. The table lists approximately 18,000 clones, about 81% of them singletons. About this clone itself: Its cognate antigen is unknown.

The CDR3 is 16 amino acids. V lost 3 bases to trimming and J lost 5 bases, with 20 bases between them. In germline, CDR1 is SGDLS, CDR2 YYNGEE. The unexposed donors gave CD4+ T cells in about 2010-2019, prior to COVID-19. CD4+ T cells were isolated from the cells after more than nine days of culture. Sequencing was carried out using CD4+ T cells from PBMCs, cultured in vitro. The receptor was isolated from a human donor in good health. The chain has TRBV9 and TRBJ2-5; D might be TRBD2 (7 bases). The CDR3 DNA sequence: TGTGCCAGCAGCGAAAGGGGGGGCATGGGGGTGGAGACCCAGTACTTC. Residues: CASSERGGMGVETQYF.